Here is one T cell receptor (beta chain) with its context. Its antigen remains unidentified. TCRdb reanalysed the multiplex PCR reads using MiXCR and keeps one entry per CDR3 protein. The profile shows more than 50,000 distinct CDR3 sequences, less than 75% of them singletons. These data are taken from a study of breast tumors, draining lymph nodes, adjacent tissues. The V gene lost 7 bases and the J gene lost 2 bases, with 17 bases spanning the gap. The CDR3 runs 16 residues. The germline V gene has CDR1 LNHDA and CDR2 SQIVND (reference sequence). Study outcomes and limitations: Tumor TCR diversity was below lymph nodes but above nontumor tissue. Tumor T cell lymph node origin was a supported hypothesis, not proven. Luminal-like breast cancer showed significantly greater tumor-nontumor repertoire similarity than basal-like breast cancer did. Most tumor T cells seemingly derive from lymph node, then expand in tumor.

The specimen was breast tumor tissue. The chain employs TRBV19 and TRBJ1-4; D gene unclear. The TCR comes from a female donor with breast cancer. Some clones in this sample may be carry-over from other donors' samples. The CDR3 sequence: CASTTRWRRTNEKLFF. CDR3 sequence (DNA): TGTGCCAGTACCACTCGGTGGAGAAGGACTAATGAAAAACTGTTTTTT.